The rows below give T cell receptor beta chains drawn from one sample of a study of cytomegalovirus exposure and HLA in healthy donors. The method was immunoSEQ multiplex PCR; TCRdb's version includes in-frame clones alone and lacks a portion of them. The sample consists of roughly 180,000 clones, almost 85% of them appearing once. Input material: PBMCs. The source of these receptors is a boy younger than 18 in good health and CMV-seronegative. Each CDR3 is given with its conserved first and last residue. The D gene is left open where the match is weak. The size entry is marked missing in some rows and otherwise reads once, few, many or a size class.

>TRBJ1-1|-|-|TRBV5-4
CASSLADTEAFF
TGTGCCAGCAGCTTGGCGGACACTGAAGCTTTCTTT
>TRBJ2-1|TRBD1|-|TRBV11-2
CASSLRQGPAIYNEQFF
TGTGCCAGCAGCCTCCGACAGGGCCCCGCTATCTACAATGAGCAGTTCTTC
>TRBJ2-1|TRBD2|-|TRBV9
CASSVVISGIGEQFF
TGTGCCAGCAGCGTAGTGATTAGCGGGATCGGTGAGCAGTTCTTC
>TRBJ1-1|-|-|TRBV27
CASSLSGKWEAFF
TGTGCCAGCAGTTTATCAGGGAAGTGGGAGGCTTTCTTT
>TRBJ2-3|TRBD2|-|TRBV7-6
CASSLALAGADTQYF
TGTGCCAGCAGCTTAGCCCTAGCGGGAGCAGATACGCAGTATTTT
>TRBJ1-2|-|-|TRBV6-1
CASSEGRVRGYTF
TGTGCCAGCAGTGAAGGGCGGGTAAGAGGCTACACCTTC
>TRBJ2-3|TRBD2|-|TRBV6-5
CASRKLAASTDTQYF
TGTGCCAGCAGAAAACTAGCGGCCTCCACAGATACGCAGTATTTT
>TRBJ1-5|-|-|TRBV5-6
CASSLEGVLNQPQHF
TGTGCCAGCAGCTTGGAGGGGGTGCTCAATCAGCCCCAGCATTTT
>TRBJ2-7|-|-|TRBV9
CASSPYEGADSYEQYF
TGTGCCAGCAGCCCTTATGAAGGGGCGGACTCCTACGAGCAGTACTTC
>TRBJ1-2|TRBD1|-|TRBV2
CASSPGGQGSGYTF
TGTGCCAGCAGCCCCGGGGGACAGGGGTCGGGCTACACCTTC
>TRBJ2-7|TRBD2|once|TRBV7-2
CASSSGLIGGAVEQYF
TGTGCCAGCAGCTCCGGACTAATCGGGGGGGCAGTCGAGCAGTACTTC
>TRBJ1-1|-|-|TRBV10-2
CASSDLPSGSAFF
TGCGCCAGCAGTGACCTCCCGTCGGGATCAGCTTTCTTT
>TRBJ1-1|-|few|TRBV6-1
CASRGNPNTEAFF
TGTGCCAGCAGGGGCAACCCGAACACTGAAGCTTTCTTT
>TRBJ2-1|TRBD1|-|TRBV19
CASSILTPAGGEQFF
TGTGCCAGTAGTATACTTACCCCGGCAGGGGGTGAGCAGTTCTTC
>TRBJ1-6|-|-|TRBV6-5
CASSYGGSNSPLHF
TGTGCCAGCAGTTACGGGGGGTCCAATTCACCCCTCCACTTT
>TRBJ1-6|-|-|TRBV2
CATSSGIYNSPLHF
TGTGCCACTAGTTCAGGGATTTATAATTCACCCCTCCACTTT
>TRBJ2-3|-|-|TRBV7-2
CASSLGYNDGTDTQYF
TGTGCCAGCAGCTTAGGCTATAATGATGGCACAGATACGCAGTATTTT
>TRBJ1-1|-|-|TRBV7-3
CASSPTGGEAFF
TGTGCCAGCAGCCCCACGGGGGGGGAAGCTTTCTTT
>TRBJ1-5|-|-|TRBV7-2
CASSQDQGPQHF
TGTGCCAGCAGCCAGGACCAGGGGCCCCAGCATTTT
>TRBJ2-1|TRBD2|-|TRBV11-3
CASSRQRGGVRGDNEQFF
TGTGCCAGCAGCCGACAGCGGGGGGGAGTCCGGGGGGACAATGAGCAGTTCTTC
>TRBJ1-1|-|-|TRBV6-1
CAEARTQNTEAFF
TGTGCCGAAGCCCGGACACAGAACACTGAAGCTTTCTTT
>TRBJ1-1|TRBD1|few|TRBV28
CASGVTGGGFLNTEAFF
TGTGCCAGCGGCGTGACAGGGGGCGGATTCCTGAACACTGAAGCTTTCTTT
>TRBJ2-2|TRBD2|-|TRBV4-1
CASSQVPSGSTGELFF
TGCGCCAGCAGCCAAGTTCCTAGCGGGAGCACCGGGGAGCTGTTTTTT
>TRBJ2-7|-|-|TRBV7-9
CASSLVRGFTYEQYF
TGTGCCAGCAGCTTAGTCCGGGGGTTCACCTACGAGCAGTACTTC
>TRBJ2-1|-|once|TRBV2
CASSSVFAEPYNEQFF
TGTGCCAGCAGTTCCGTTTTTGCGGAGCCCTACAATGAGCAGTTCTTC
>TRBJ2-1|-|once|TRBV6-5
CASSYQWGLSYNEQFF
TGTGCCAGCAGTTACCAGTGGGGGCTCTCCTACAATGAGCAGTTCTTC
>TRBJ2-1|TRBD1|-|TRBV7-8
CASSSGTGALNNEQFF
TGTGCCAGCAGCTCAGGGACAGGCGCGCTAAACAATGAGCAGTTCTTC
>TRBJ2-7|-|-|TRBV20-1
CSASRGPEQYF
TGCAGTGCCTCTCGGGGTCCCGAGCAGTACTTC
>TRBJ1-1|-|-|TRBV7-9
CSVPAEGTEAFF
TGTTCCGTCCCTGCGGAGGGGACTGAAGCTTTCTTT
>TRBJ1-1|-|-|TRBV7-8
CASRSGVNTEAFF
TGTGCCAGCAGGTCGGGGGTGAACACTGAAGCTTTCTTT